The present entry profiles one TCR beta chain with its context. The entry originates in a study of read filtering for tumor transcriptome and immune sequencing. About the study: TCR-mapped reads were about 4.05 to 10.27 million with IR-seq versus about 85 to 1,300 with RNA-seq.

Germline V gives CDR1 MDHEN, CDR2 SYDVKM. Trimming shortened V by 2 bases and J by 2 bases, and 7 bases separated the two germline ends. CDR3 size: 14 residues. From roughly 400 ng of RNA, a library with molecular barcoded alpha/delta and beta/gamma adaptors was made. TCRdb reprocessed the reads with MiXCR, giving one entry per CDR3 protein. Found here are 62,000 or so distinct CDR3 sequences, 20% to 25% of them singletons; the top ten hold roughly 15%. This sequence joins TRBV28 and TRBJ1-5; perhaps TRBD1 as D (5 bases). Specimen: a population of CD138-negative cells sorted from bone marrow. This clonotype was sampled from a donor aged 40 or older with multiple myeloma. The CDR3 protein is CASSLGDGNQPQHF. The CDR3 DNA reads TGTGCCAGCAGTTTAGGGGACGGCAATCAGCCCCAGCATTTT.